This T cell receptor (beta chain) was sequenced for a study of PD-1 blockade in mismatch repair-deficient tumors. Data came from immunoSEQ multiplex PCR; TCRdb stores just in-frame clones and leaves some out. The sample lists about 110,000 clones; roughly 80% were seen once. This CDR3 is built from 13 residues. Per germline, CDR1 MNHEY and CDR2 SMNVEV (reference sequence). Trimming pared 4 bases from V and 3 bases from J, leaving 9 bases between. The sample consisted of peripheral blood, taken approximately 60 weeks after starting pembrolizumab. The chain recombines TRBV27 with TRBJ1-1; no definite D call. The receptor's source is an adult with mismatch repair-deficient cancer. The CDR3 nucleotides are TGTGCCAGCAGTTCCGGACGGGACACTGAAGCTTTCTTT. Translation gives CASSSGRDTEAFF.